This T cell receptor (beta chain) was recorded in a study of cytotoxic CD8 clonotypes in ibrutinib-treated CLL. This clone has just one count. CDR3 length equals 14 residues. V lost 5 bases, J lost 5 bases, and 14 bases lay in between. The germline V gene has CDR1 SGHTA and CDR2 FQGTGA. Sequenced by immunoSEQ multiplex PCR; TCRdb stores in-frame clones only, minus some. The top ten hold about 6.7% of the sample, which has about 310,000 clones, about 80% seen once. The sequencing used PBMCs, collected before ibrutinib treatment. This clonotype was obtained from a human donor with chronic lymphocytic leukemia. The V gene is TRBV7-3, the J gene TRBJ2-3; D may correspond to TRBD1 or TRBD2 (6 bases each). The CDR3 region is CASSDRRRGDTQYF. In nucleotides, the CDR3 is TGTGCCAGCAGCGACAGGCGGCGGGGAGATACGCAGTATTTT.